This T cell receptor (beta chain) was identified in a study of cytomegalovirus exposure and HLA in healthy donors. Study-level points and caveats: Researchers reported in a later analysis that a missense DCLRE1C variant was tied to TCR beta V- and J-gene trimming.

The PCR made use of 60 Vbeta and 13 Jbeta primers. TCRdb keeps only in-frame clones here, not all; method: immunoSEQ multiplex PCR. This table holds some 170,000 clones, over 60% found once. Germline CDR1 and CDR2: SNHLY and FYNNEI. The CDR3 is 14 residues long. V lost 7 bases to trimming and J lost 3 bases, with 16 bases between them. Note on this clone: Its target is not known.

This chain joins TRBV2 and TRBJ2-7; tentative D call: TRBD2 (5 bases). The clonotype comes from a woman in her 30s in good health and CMV-seronegative. Sequenced: PBMCs. The CDR3 here is CASILGLGSYEQYF. The CDR3 DNA reads as TGTGCCAGCATTCTCGGACTGGGAAGCTACGAGCAGTACTTC.